The rows below give T cell receptor beta chains drawn from one sample of a study of blood T cell repertoires in COVID-19. Profiling relied on immunoSEQ multiplex PCR, and the TCRdb table lists in-frame clones only, not all of them. The data contain around 140,000 clones, roughly 90% of them seen just once; the ten biggest clones take up less than 4.5%. The sequenced material came from PBMCs or T cells enriched from blood (not recorded which). Receptor source: a man aged 50-59 years who had recovered from COVID-19. Each CDR3 is given with its conserved first and last residue. Fields, in order: clone size, V gene, D gene, J gene, CDR3 DNA, CDR3 protein. D genes are given only for firm matches. Only part of the rows carry a size: once, few, many, or a class if the clone is expanded.

size: .
V: TRBV28
D: .
J: TRBJ1-2
DNA: TGTGCCAGTAATACCGGGACGGGAGTTGGCTACACCTTC
CDR3: CASNTGTGVGYTF

size: .
V: TRBV30
D: TRBD1
J: TRBJ1-5
DNA: TGTGCCTGGGGTAGGACAGGGGATCAGCCCCAGCATTTT
CDR3: CAWGRTGDQPQHF

size: once
V: TRBV11-1
D: TRBD2
J: TRBJ2-5
DNA: TGTGCCAGCAGCTTAGGTCGGACTAGCCGAGAGACCCAGTACTTC
CDR3: CASSLGRTSRETQYF

size: .
V: TRBV7-2
D: .
J: TRBJ1-5
DNA: TGTGCCAGCAGCTCGATTCCGACACATTATAGCAATCAGCCCCAGCATTTT
CDR3: CASSSIPTHYSNQPQHF

size: .
V: TRBV7-9
D: .
J: TRBJ1-3
DNA: TGTGCCAGCAGCCCAGGTCACTCTGGAAACACCATATATTTT
CDR3: CASSPGHSGNTIYF

size: .
V: TRBV4-1
D: TRBD1
J: TRBJ1-4
DNA: TGCGCCAGCAGCCAAGGACAGGGGGCGCTAGGTGAAAAACTGTTTTTT
CDR3: CASSQGQGALGEKLFF

size: .
V: TRBV2
D: TRBD1
J: TRBJ2-2
DNA: TGTGCCAGCAGGTGGCAGGGGGCGGGGACCGGGGAGCTGTTTTTT
CDR3: CASRWQGAGTGELFF

size: .
V: TRBV27
D: .
J: TRBJ2-5
DNA: TGTGCCAGCAGTTTAGGTGGGGGCGGGGGACAGACCCAGTACTTC
CDR3: CASSLGGGGGQTQYF

size: .
V: TRBV28
D: .
J: TRBJ2-1
DNA: TGTGCCAGCAGTTTTCCCCTTTACAGGGATCGCTACAATGAGCAGTTCTTC
CDR3: CASSFPLYRDRYNEQFF

size: .
V: TRBV19
D: TRBD1
J: TRBJ2-7
DNA: TGTGCCAGTAGTCCACAGGGGTGGAACGAGCAGTACTTC
CDR3: CASSPQGWNEQYF

size: .
V: TRBV3-1/TRBV3-2
D: .
J: TRBJ1-1
DNA: TGTGCCAGCAGCCAAGTCAGGGCCACTGAAGCTTTCTTT
CDR3: CASSQVRATEAFF

size: .
V: TRBV5-1
D: .
J: TRBJ2-2
DNA: TGCGCCAGCAGCGTCGGGGACACCGGGGAGCTGTTTTTT
CDR3: CASSVGDTGELFF

size: .
V: TRBV2
D: .
J: TRBJ1-5
DNA: TGTGCCAGCAGTGAACAGGGTGGTGATCAGCCCCAGCATTTT
CDR3: CASSEQGGDQPQHF

size: .
V: TRBV2
D: TRBD1
J: TRBJ1-1
DNA: TGTGCCGTAATACAGGGGGCCTATAACACTGAAGCTTTCTTT
CDR3: CAVIQGAYNTEAFF

size: .
V: TRBV10-1
D: TRBD2
J: TRBJ2-5
DNA: TGCGCCAGCAGTAAGGAGCGGGGGGTTTCCCCGGAGTACTTC
CDR3: CASSKERGVSPEYF

size: .
V: TRBV9
D: .
J: TRBJ2-5
DNA: TGTGCCAGCAGCGTAAGCACCCAAGAGACCCAGTACTTC
CDR3: CASSVSTQETQYF

size: .
V: TRBV10-3
D: .
J: TRBJ2-3
DNA: TGTGCCATGGGAGGGGGGTCTAGCACAGATACGCAGTATTTT
CDR3: CAMGGGSSTDTQYF

size: .
V: TRBV5-1
D: .
J: TRBJ1-2
DNA: TGCGCCAGCAGCCTACAGGGAGGGGATGACTATGGCTACACCTTC
CDR3: CASSLQGGDDYGYTF

size: few
V: TRBV3-1/TRBV3-2
D: TRBD1
J: TRBJ2-7
DNA: TGTGCCAGCAGCGAATCGCCGGGACAGGGAAGGTACGAGCAGTACTTC
CDR3: CASSESPGQGRYEQYF

size: .
V: TRBV13
D: .
J: TRBJ1-3
DNA: TGTGCCAGCAGCTTAAGGCGACAAGGATCTTTCTCCATATATTTT
CDR3: CASSLRRQGSFSIYF

size: .
V: TRBV15
D: .
J: TRBJ2-1
DNA: TGTGCCACCAGCAGAGCGCCCCGGGATGAGCAGTTCTTC
CDR3: CATSRAPRDEQFF

size: .
V: TRBV28
D: .
J: TRBJ2-6
DNA: TGTGCCAGCAGTGGGAGGTGGCCCAGCCGGACGCCTGGGGCCAACGTCCTGACTTTC
CDR3: CASSGRWPSRTPGANVLTF

size: .
V: TRBV7-2
D: .
J: TRBJ2-7
DNA: TGTGCCAGCAGCTTCTTAACAGGGAGCTCCTACGAGCAGTACTTC
CDR3: CASSFLTGSSYEQYF

size: .
V: TRBV5-6
D: .
J: TRBJ1-4
DNA: TGTGCCAGCAGCCACGGTCGGGGCAGGGCCCCGGGAGGAGGAGAAAAACTGTTTTTT
CDR3: CASSHGRGRAPGGGEKLFF

size: .
V: TRBV7-2
D: .
J: TRBJ2-5
DNA: TGTGCCAGCAGCTTAGCCAGGGCCCAAGAGACCCAGTACTTC
CDR3: CASSLARAQETQYF

size: once
V: TRBV7-2
D: TRBD2
J: TRBJ2-1
DNA: TGTGCCAGCAGCTGGAGCGGGGGGGCGCAGTTCTTC
CDR3: CASSWSGGAQFF

size: .
V: TRBV9
D: .
J: TRBJ2-3
DNA: TGTGCCAGCAGCGTAGATAAGCGGACTAGCACAGATACGCAGTATTTT
CDR3: CASSVDKRTSTDTQYF